The rows below give T cell receptor beta chains drawn from one sample of a study of T cell changes during pregnancy in multiple sclerosis. Libraries were prepared by immunoSEQ multiplex PCR; TCRdb keeps only in-frame clonotypes and omits some of them. The table lists more than 30,000 clones, 70% to 90% of them singletons. The sample was CD4+ T cells from peripheral blood mononuclear cells, taken before pregnancy. The receptors derive from a female donor with multiple sclerosis, enrolled in a pregnancy study. CDR3s include the opening cysteine and the closing phenylalanine or tryptophan. Each record gives: clone size, J gene, D gene, V gene, CDR3 length, CDR3 protein, CDR3 DNA. D genes are given only for firm matches. Some rows have no size entry. The others give once, few or many, or a class for an expanded clone.

NA TRBJ1-5 NA TRBV19 13 CASRTLGTQPQHF TGTGCCAGCCGGACTCTCGGGACACAGCCCCAGCATTTT
NA TRBJ1-3 NA TRBV9 15 CASSPIGSAGNTIYF TGTGCCAGCAGCCCTATCGGGAGCGCTGGAAACACCATATATTTT
NA TRBJ2-2 NA TRBV5-1 13 CASSLGQTGELFF TGCGCCAGCAGCTTGGGTCAAACCGGGGAGCTGTTTTTT
few TRBJ1-1 NA TRBV5-4 14 CASSLTHRDTEAFF TGTGCCAGCAGCTTAACTCACAGGGACACTGAAGCTTTCTTT
NA TRBJ1-2 NA TRBV9 14 CASSVLLGGGGYTF TGTGCCAGCAGCGTACTACTGGGGGGAGGTGGCTACACCTTC
few TRBJ1-1 NA TRBV30 11 CAWRQFYEAFF TGTGCCTGGAGACAGTTCTACGAAGCTTTCTTT
NA TRBJ1-1 NA TRBV2 13 CASSELPGTEAFF TGTGCCAGCAGTGAACTCCCCGGGACAGAAGCTTTCTTT
NA TRBJ1-2 NA TRBV5-4 15 CASSRGGTINYGYTF TGTGCCAGCAGCCGGGGGGGCACTATTAACTATGGCTACACCTTC
NA TRBJ2-7 TRBD2 TRBV19 17 CASSIRLAGGSSYEQYF TGTGCCAGTAGTATTCGCCTAGCGGGGGGCTCATCCTACGAGCAGTACTTC
NA TRBJ1-1 NA TRBV9 12 CASSPGAGWAFF TGTGCCAGCAGCCCTGGGGCCGGGTGGGCTTTCTTT
NA TRBJ2-6 NA TRBV7-6 15 CASSLVNSGANVLTF TGTGCCAGCAGCTTAGTAAACTCTGGGGCCAACGTCCTGACTTTC
once TRBJ2-3 TRBD2 TRBV5-1 15 CASSLGLAGTDTQYF TGCGCCAGCAGCTTAGGACTAGCGGGCACAGATACGCAGTATTTT
NA TRBJ2-3 TRBD2 TRBV6-6 16 CASSYALAGGQDTQYF TGTGCCAGCAGTTACGCCCTCGCGGGGGGGCAAGATACGCAGTATTTT
NA TRBJ2-5 TRBD2 TRBV7-9 18 CASSLVTGLAGGRETQYF TGTGCCAGCAGCTTAGTCACTGGATTAGCGGGGGGTAGAGAGACCCAGTACTTC
NA TRBJ1-2 TRBD1 TRBV27 16 CASSLGGTGPRGGYTF TGTGCCAGCAGTTTAGGCGGGACAGGTCCTCGAGGGGGCTACACCTTC
NA TRBJ1-1 NA TRBV15 14 CATSYPRRVGRAFF TGTGCCACCAGCTATCCCCGGAGGGTTGGGCGAGCTTTCTTT
NA TRBJ2-1 TRBD1 TRBV13 14 CASSEQGAYNEQFF TGTGCCAGCAGCGAACAGGGGGCTTACAATGAGCAGTTCTTC
NA TRBJ1-2 NA TRBV2 14 CASSETDTGYGYTF TGTGCCAGCAGTGAAACTGACACTGGCTATGGCTACACCTTC
NA TRBJ1-5 TRBD1 TRBV7-9 15 CASSLGQGHPKPQHF TGTGCCAGCAGCCTAGGACAGGGCCATCCGAAGCCCCAGCATTTT
NA TRBJ1-1 NA TRBV11-2 15 CASSLSRQKNTEAFF TGTGCCAGCAGCTTAAGCCGACAGAAAAACACTGAAGCTTTCTTT
NA TRBJ1-2 NA TRBV6-5 13 CASSLRLFYGYTF TGTGCCAGCAGCCTCAGGTTATTCTATGGCTACACCTTC
NA TRBJ1-1 NA TRBV18 18 CASSPYIAVGGIYTEAFF TGTGCCAGCTCACCATATATTGCAGTCGGGGGTATATACACTGAAGCTTTCTTT
NA TRBJ2-2 NA TRBV6-6 13 CASRDSNTGELFF TGTGCCAGCCGGGACTCGAACACCGGGGAGCTGTTTTTT
NA TRBJ2-2 TRBD1 TRBV6-6 14 CASNSWTGSGELFF TGTGCCAGCAACTCTTGGACAGGGTCCGGGGAGCTGTTTTTT
NA TRBJ2-5 NA TRBV11-1 13 CASSVGQPETQYF TGTGCCAGCAGCGTGGGGCAGCCAGAGACCCAGTACTTC
NA TRBJ2-3 NA TRBV28 15 CASSLLTLTTDTQYF TGTGCCAGCAGTTTACTGACTCTTACCACAGATACGCAGTATTTT
NA TRBJ2-3 NA TRBV4-1 16 CASSQVRGQLADTQYF TGCGCCAGCAGCCAAGTGCGGGGACAGCTGGCAGATACGCAGTATTTT
NA TRBJ1-1 NA TRBV5-6 11 CASSFHNQAFF TGTGCCAGCAGCTTTCACAACCAAGCTTTCTTT
NA TRBJ2-6 NA TRBV5-1 17 CASSLTIKSSGANVLTF TGCGCCAGCAGCTTAACCATCAAGAGCTCTGGGGCCAACGTCCTGACTTTC
NA TRBJ2-3 NA TRBV6-5 13 CASSAPGRDTQYF TGTGCCAGCAGTGCCCCGGGTAGGGATACGCAGTATTTT
NA TRBJ2-1 NA TRBV6-5 15 CASSYSPDSYNEQFF TGTGCCAGCAGTTACTCCCCAGATTCCTACAATGAGCAGTTCTTC
NA TRBJ1-1 NA TRBV4-1 14 CASSQGPGNTEAFF TGCGCCAGCAGCCAGGGCCCAGGTAACACTGAAGCTTTCTTT
NA TRBJ2-2 TRBD2 TRBV7-9 13 CASTISGPGELFF TGTGCCAGCACCATTAGCGGGCCCGGGGAGCTGTTTTTT
NA TRBJ2-3 NA TRBV19 16 CASSIGPGGRGDTQYF TGTGCCAGTAGTATTGGACCGGGGGGCCGGGGAGATACGCAGTATTTT
NA TRBJ1-1 NA TRBV27 21 CASSLLSIVTLNRERGTEAFF TGTGCCAGCAGTTTATTAAGCATAGTAACCCTAAACAGGGAGAGGGGCACTGAAGCTTTCTTT
NA TRBJ2-3 TRBD2 TRBV6-1 15 CASSPGLGDTDTQYF TGTGCCAGCAGTCCGGGACTAGGGGACACAGATACGCAGTATTTT
NA TRBJ1-5 TRBD1 TRBV19 17 CASRFGTGGARNQPQHF TGTGCCAGTAGATTCGGAACAGGGGGTGCTCGCAATCAGCCCCAGCATTTT
NA TRBJ1-6 TRBD1 TRBV27 16 CASSSSSTGDNSPLHF TGTGCCAGCAGTTCCTCCTCGACAGGGGATAATTCACCCCTCCACTTT
NA TRBJ1-5 NA TRBV19 13 CASRVGGNQPQHF TGTGCCAGTAGGGTGGGGGGAAATCAGCCCCAGCATTTT
NA TRBJ1-1 NA TRBV18 13 CASSPRGNTEAFF TGTGCCAGCTCACCAAGAGGGAACACTGAAGCTTTCTTT
NA TRBJ1-3 NA TRBV7-9 15 CASSKGSSSGNTIYF TGTGCCAGCAGCAAGGGGTCTTCCTCTGGAAACACCATATATTTT
NA TRBJ2-2 NA TRBV29-1 14 CSVDHSTDTGELFF TGCAGCGTTGATCACTCGACAGATACCGGGGAGCTGTTTTTT
once TRBJ2-5 NA TRBV7-2 14 CASSFFRSQETQYF TGTGCCAGCAGCTTCTTTCGCAGCCAAGAGACCCAGTACTTC
NA TRBJ1-3 NA TRBV30 13 CAWSLYIGNTIYF TGTGCCTGGAGTTTGTATATTGGAAACACCATATATTTT
NA TRBJ1-2 NA TRBV2 14 CASSDQGGSYGYTF TGTGCCAGCAGTGATCAGGGAGGGAGCTATGGCTACACCTTC
NA TRBJ2-3 NA TRBV10-3 16 CAISEKIATSTDTQYF TGTGCCATCAGTGAGAAGATAGCGACTAGCACAGATACGCAGTATTTT